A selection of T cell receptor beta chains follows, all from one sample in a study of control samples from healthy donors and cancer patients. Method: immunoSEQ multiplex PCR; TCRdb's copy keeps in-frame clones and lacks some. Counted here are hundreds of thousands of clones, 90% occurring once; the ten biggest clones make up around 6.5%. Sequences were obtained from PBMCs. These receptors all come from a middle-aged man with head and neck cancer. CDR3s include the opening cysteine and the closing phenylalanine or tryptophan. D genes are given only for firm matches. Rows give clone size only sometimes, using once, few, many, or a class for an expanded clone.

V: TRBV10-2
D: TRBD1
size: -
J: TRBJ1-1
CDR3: CASSGTGLTEAFF
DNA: TGCGCCAGCAGTGGGACAGGGTTGACTGAAGCTTTCTTT

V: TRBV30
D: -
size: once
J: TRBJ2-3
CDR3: CAWSVLAIGPDTQYF
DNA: TGTGCCTGGAGTGTACTTGCAATAGGGCCAGATACGCAGTATTTT

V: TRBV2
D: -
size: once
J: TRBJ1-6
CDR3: CASNGNPNSPLHF
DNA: TGTGCCAGCAATGGAAACCCCAATTCACCCCTCCACTTT

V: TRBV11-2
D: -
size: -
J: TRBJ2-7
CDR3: CASSLDRVTYEQYF
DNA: TGTGCCAGCAGCTTAGATAGGGTTACCTACGAGCAGTACTTC

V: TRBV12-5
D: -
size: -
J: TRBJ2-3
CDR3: CASGLTDTQYF
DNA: TGTGCTAGTGGTTTAACAGATACGCAGTATTTT

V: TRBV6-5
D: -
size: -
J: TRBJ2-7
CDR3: CASSYDGNRVGEQYF
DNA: TGTGCCAGCAGTTACGATGGCAACAGGGTAGGTGAGCAGTACTTC

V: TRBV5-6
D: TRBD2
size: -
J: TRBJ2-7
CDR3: CASSSSGRPPYEQYF
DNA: TGTGCCAGCAGCTCTAGCGGGAGGCCTCCCTACGAGCAGTACTTC

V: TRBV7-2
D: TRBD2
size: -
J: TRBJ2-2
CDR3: CASSSGGGITGELFF
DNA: TGTGCCAGCAGCTCGGGCGGGGGGATCACCGGGGAGCTGTTTTTT

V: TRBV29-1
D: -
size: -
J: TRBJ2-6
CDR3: CSVLGDSGANVLTF
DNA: TGCAGCGTCCTGGGGGACTCTGGGGCCAACGTCCTGACTTTC

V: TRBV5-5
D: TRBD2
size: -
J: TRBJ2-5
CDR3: CASSLMVAGFQETQYF
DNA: TGTGCCAGCAGCTTGATGGTAGCGGGATTCCAAGAGACCCAGTACTTC

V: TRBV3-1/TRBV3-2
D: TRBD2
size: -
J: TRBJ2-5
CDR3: CASSQDAIAGDYQETQYF
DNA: TGTGCCAGCAGCCAAGATGCGATTGCGGGAGACTACCAAGAGACCCAGTACTTC

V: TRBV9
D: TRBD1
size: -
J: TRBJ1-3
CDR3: CASTLGTGGNSGNTIYF
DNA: TGTGCCAGCACGCTCGGGACAGGGGGGAACTCTGGAAACACCATATATTTT

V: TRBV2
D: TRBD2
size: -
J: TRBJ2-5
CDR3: CASSVTSGGVETQYF
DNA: TGTGCCAGCAGTGTGACTAGCGGGGGGGTAGAGACCCAGTACTTC

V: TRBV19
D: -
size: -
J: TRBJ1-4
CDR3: CASSTRQGWEKLFF
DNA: TGTGCCAGTAGCACTCGTCAGGGTTGGGAAAAACTGTTTTTT

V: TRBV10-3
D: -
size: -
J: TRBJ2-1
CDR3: CAISARDEQFF
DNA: TGTGCCATCAGTGCAAGAGATGAGCAGTTCTTC

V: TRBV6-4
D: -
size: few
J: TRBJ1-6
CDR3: CASSDRDGNSPLHF
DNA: TGTGCCAGCAGTGACCGGGACGGAAATTCACCCCTCCACTTT

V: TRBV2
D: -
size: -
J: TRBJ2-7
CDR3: CASSETHSALYEQYF
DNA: TGTGCCAGCAGTGAAACCCACTCGGCCCTCTACGAGCAGTACTTC

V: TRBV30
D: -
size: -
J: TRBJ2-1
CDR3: CAWRRDVGGMSQFF
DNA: TGTGCCTGGAGGCGAGATGTGGGCGGGATGTCACAGTTCTTC

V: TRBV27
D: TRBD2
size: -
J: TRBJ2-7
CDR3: CASSLYGGADEQYF
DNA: TGTGCCAGCAGTTTATACGGGGGGGCGGACGAGCAGTACTTC

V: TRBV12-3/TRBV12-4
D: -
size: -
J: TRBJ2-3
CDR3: CASSTDTQYF
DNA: TGTGCCAGCAGTACAGATACGCAGTATTTT